These 18 T cell receptor beta chains originate from one sample sequenced in a study of neurological immune-mediated disorders. TCRdb re-analysed the 5' RACE reads in MiXCR, keeping a single row per CDR3 protein. Found here are 53,000 or so distinct CDR3 sequences, roughly 8.4% of them singletons; the top ten hold under 2.5%. Time point denoted: longitudinal time-point 3. Source material: PBMCs. All receptors derive from a woman between 35 and 50 years old in good health.

This clonotype appeared many times. The chain couples TRBV6-5 to TRBJ2-7; the D gene is possibly TRBD1 (5 bases). The V end lost 0 bases, the J end lost 4 bases, and 10 bases lay between the germline ends. This CDR3 is 14 amino acids long. Germline V CDR1 and CDR2: MNHEY, SVGAGI. The CDR3 reads CASSYSQGWYEQYF. The CDR3 DNA sequence: TGTGCCAGCAGTTACTCCCAGGGATGGTACGAGCAGTACTTC.

There are many counts of this clonotype. This chain links TRBV20-1 with TRBJ2-1, with D possibly TRBD1 on 6 matching bases. Trimming took 2 bases from V and 5 from J, leaving 22 bases between them. The CDR3 totals 17 residues. Germline CDR1 reads DFQATT; CDR2 reads SNEGSKA (reference sequence). DNA for the CDR3: TGCAGTGCTAGACGAAAACTACGGGACACCATTAACAATGAGCAGTTCTTC. Protein sequence: CSARRKLRDTINNEQFF.

This clonotype was seen just once. Since a much larger clone is just one base distant, this may be a read error. Written as DNA, the CDR3 is TGTGCTAGCAGCTTACAGGCGAACACTGAAGTTTTCTTT. This gives the protein CASSLQANTEVFF. V gene TRBV7-7 combines with J gene TRBJ1-1; D perhaps matches TRBD1 (5 bases). This CDR3 has 13 residues. In germline, CDR1 is SSHAT, CDR2 FNYEAQ (reference sequence).

V gene TRBV5-1 combines with J gene TRBJ2-3, with 12 nucleotides matching TRBD1. The CDR3 has 16 residues. V shed 0 bases and J 5 bases; nucleotides not matched to a gene: 4. Looked up from germline, CDR1 is SGHRS and CDR2 is YFSETQ. The CDR3 sequence: CASSLAGTGGKDTQYF. As DNA, the CDR3 is TGCGCCAGCAGCTTGGCCGGGACAGGGGGCAAAGATACGCAGTATTTT.

This clonotype was seen at least ten times. The chain couples TRBV10-3 to TRBJ2-1, with TRBD2 matching 13 bases. This CDR3 contains 15 residues. CDR1 ENHRY and CDR2 SYGVKD come from the germline V gene. V gave up 3 bases and J gave up 9 bases; unmatched junction bases: 5. The CDR3 loop reads CAISDGLAGEGEQFF. CDR3 coding DNA: TGTGCCATCAGTGACGGACTAGCGGGGGAAGGTGAGCAGTTCTTC.

This clonotype was counted many times. The rearrangement uses TRBV20-1 and TRBJ2-7, with 14 nucleotides matching TRBD2. The CDR3 is made up of 15 amino acids. Germline values: CDR1 DFQATT, CDR2 SNEGSKA (reference sequence). V shed 0 bases and J 3 bases; nucleotides not matched to a gene: 1. CDR3 sequence (DNA): TGCAGTGCTAGAGATGGACTAGCGGGGGGCTACGAGCAGTACTTC. Its translation: CSARDGLAGGYEQYF.

This clonotype was observed many times. The chain has TRBV2 and TRBJ2-1, with 10 positions matching TRBD2. Germline V CDR1 and CDR2: SNHLY, FYNNEI. The length of the CDR3 is 13 residues. The trim removed 6 bases at V and 7 bases at J, leaving 3 bases unmatched. The DNA of the CDR3 is TGTGCCAGCAGCTTACTAGCGGGAAATGAGCAGTTCTTC. Its protein product is CASSLLAGNEQFF.

Many counts were recorded for this clonotype. CDR3 region: CSARGDNEQFF. As DNA, the CDR3 is TGCAGTGCCAGGGGGGACAATGAGCAGTTCTTC. The rearrangement joins TRBV20-1 to TRBJ2-1; the D gene is possibly TRBD1 (7 bases). The CDR3 runs to 11 residues. Trimming removed 6 bases from V and 5 bases from J, with 8 bases in between. Germline CDR1 reads DFQATT; CDR2 reads SNEGSKA (reference sequence).

This clonotype was counted at least ten times. J is TRBJ1-1 and V is TRBV14; a possible D gene is TRBD1 (5 bases). The V end was cut by 4 bases, the J end by 6 bases, with 18 bases between. This CDR3 is built from 15 residues. CDR1 SGHDN and CDR2 FVKESK come from the germline V gene. The CDR3: CASSRLGGRGAEAFF. The CDR3 region has the DNA TGTGCCAGCAGCCGCCTTGGAGGTCGGGGCGCTGAAGCTTTCTTT. The complete variable domain, with remaining parts taken from reference TRBV14 and TRBJ1-1, reads EAGVTQFPSHSVIEKGQTVTLRCDPISGHDNLYWYRRVMGKEIKFLLHFVKESKQDESGMPNNRFLAERTGGTYSTLKVQPAELEDSGVYFCASSRLGGRGAEAFFGQGTRLTVV.

This clonotype was recorded a few times. The chain recombines TRBV6-5 with TRBJ2-7; 8 nucleotides agree with TRBD2. Per germline, CDR1 MNHEY and CDR2 SVGAGI. This CDR3 contains 14 residues. Germline trimming cut 5 bases from V and 3 bases from J; bases unmatched to any gene: 6. The chain's CDR3 is CASSRAGVNYEQYF. In DNA form, the CDR3 reads TGTGCCAGCAGTAGAGCGGGAGTGAACTACGAGCAGTACTTC.

This clonotype appeared many times. The CDR3 bases are TGCAGCGTTGTCCCTACCTCTTACAATGAGCAGTTCTTC. Translated, it gives CSVVPTSYNEQFF. The chain has TRBV29-1 and TRBJ2-1; D gene ambiguous. CDR1 is SQVTM and CDR2 is ANQGSEA in the germline V gene. V was clipped by 4 bases and J by 4 bases, with 11 bases between them. This CDR3 spans 13 amino acids.

This clonotype was seen at least ten times. The chain carries TRBV27 and TRBJ1-1; 11 bases line up with TRBD1. The CDR3 length is 14 residues. The V gene end was trimmed by 6 bases and the J gene end by 6 bases; junction bases not matched to a gene: 6. The germline gives CDR1 MNHEY, CDR2 SMNVEV (reference sequence). The DNA for the CDR3 is TGTGCCAGCAGCTTGGGACAGGGGGTTCCTGAAGCTTTCTTT. This codes for CASSLGQGVPEAFF.

This clonotype has ten or more counts. V is TRBV7-3 and J is TRBJ2-1; 7 bases fit TRBD1. V lost 5 bases, J lost 5 bases, and 9 bases stayed unmatched. This CDR3 region has 15 residues. The germline gives CDR1 SGHTA, CDR2 FQGTGA. For the CDR3, the DNA is TGTGCCAGCAGCCCAACCGGGACAGTAGACAATGAGCAGTTCTTC. Amino acid sequence: CASSPTGTVDNEQFF.

This clonotype was counted at least ten times. The chain joins TRBV5-6 to TRBJ2-1, with 9 bases that match TRBD1. V shed 4 bases and J 3 bases; nucleotides not matched to a gene: 11. Germline CDR1 is SGHDT and CDR2 is YYEEEE. The CDR3 runs to 17 residues. The CDR3: CASSVSLRDRDYNEQFF. The CDR3 DNA follows: TGTGCCAGCAGCGTCTCGCTCCGGGACAGGGACTACAATGAGCAGTTCTTC.

V usage is TRBV20-1 and J usage is TRBJ2-5, with TRBD2 matching 10 bases. This CDR3 is built from 14 residues. Germline CDR1 reads DFQATT; CDR2 reads SNEGSKA (reference sequence). J lost 6 bases, V lost 3 bases, and 7 bases had no gene match. As DNA, the CDR3 is TGCAGTGCTAGTCTAGCGGGGGTGGTGAAGACCCAGTACTTC. This gives the protein CSASLAGVVKTQYF.

This clonotype has at least ten counts. V is TRBV7-2 and J is TRBJ1-5; TRBD1 matches 10 bases. The CDR3 totals 17 residues. Germline V gene data show CDR1 as SGHTA and CDR2 as FQGNSA. V lost 0 bases to trimming and J lost 1 base; unmatched junction nucleotides: 3. CDR3 sequence reads: CASSLAGTGVSNQPQHF. In DNA form, the CDR3 reads TGTGCCAGCAGCTTAGCGGGGACAGGGGTGAGCAATCAGCCCCAGCATTTT.

A word on this clonotype: At one boundary the junction diverges from the germline segment, which might be a read error. The chain links TRBV25-1 to TRBJ2-7; D remains unclear. This CDR3 has 13 amino acids. The germline V gene has CDR1 MGHDK and CDR2 SYGVNS. The CDR3 protein is CPSSAPAAPRQYF. The CDR3 DNA reads TGTCCCAGCAGCGCGCCGGCCGCGCCGCGGCAGTACTTC.

Comment on this clonotype: One end of the junction is discordant with germline, which a read error may explain. This chain joins TRBV5-1 and TRBJ1-1; 9 bases agree with TRBD1. The CDR3 has 16 amino acids. The germline gives CDR1 SGHRS, CDR2 YFSETQ. CDR3 region: CASSLGRTGVNTEGFF. The CDR3 nucleotides are TGCGCCAGCAGCTTGGGGAGGACAGGGGTGAACACTGAAGGTTTCTTT.